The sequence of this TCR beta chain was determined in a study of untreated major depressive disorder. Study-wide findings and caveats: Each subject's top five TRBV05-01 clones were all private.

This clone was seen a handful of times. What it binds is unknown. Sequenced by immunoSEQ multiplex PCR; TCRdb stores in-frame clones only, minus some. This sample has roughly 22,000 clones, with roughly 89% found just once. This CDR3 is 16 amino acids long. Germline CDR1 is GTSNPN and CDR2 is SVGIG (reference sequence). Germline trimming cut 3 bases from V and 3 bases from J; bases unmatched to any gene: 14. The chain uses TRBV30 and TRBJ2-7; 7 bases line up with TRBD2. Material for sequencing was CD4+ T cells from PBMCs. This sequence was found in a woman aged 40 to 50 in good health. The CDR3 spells CAWRGGKWSVGYEQYF. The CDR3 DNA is TGTGCCTGGAGGGGGGGGAAATGGTCAGTTGGCTACGAGCAGTACTTC.